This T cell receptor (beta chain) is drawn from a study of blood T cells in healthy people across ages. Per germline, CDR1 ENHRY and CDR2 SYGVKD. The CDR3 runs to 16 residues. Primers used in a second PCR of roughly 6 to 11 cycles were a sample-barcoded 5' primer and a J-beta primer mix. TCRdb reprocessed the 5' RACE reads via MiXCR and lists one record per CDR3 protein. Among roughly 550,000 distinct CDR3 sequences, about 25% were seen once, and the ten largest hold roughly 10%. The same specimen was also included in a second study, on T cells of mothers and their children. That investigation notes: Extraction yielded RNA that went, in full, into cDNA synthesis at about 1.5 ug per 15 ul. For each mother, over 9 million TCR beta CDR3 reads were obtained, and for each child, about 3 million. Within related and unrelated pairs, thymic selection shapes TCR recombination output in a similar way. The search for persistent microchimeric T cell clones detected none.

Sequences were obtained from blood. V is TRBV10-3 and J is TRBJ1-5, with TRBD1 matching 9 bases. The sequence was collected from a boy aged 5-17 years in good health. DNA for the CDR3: TGTGCGATCGCGGCGGACAGGGGCCTCGGCAGTCAGCCCCAGCATTTT. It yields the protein CAIAADRGLGSQPQHF.